A selection of T cell receptor beta chains follows, all from one sample in a study of blood T cell repertoires in COVID-19. Measured with immunoSEQ multiplex PCR; TCRdb has only the in-frame clones, and not every one. This sample carries approximately 70,000 clones, around 79% of them seen once, and the ten largest clones take about a quarter. The sequenced material came from peripheral blood. The source is a man between 60 and 70 years old with active or convalescent COVID-19. CDR3s include the opening cysteine and the closing phenylalanine or tryptophan. A D gene is named only where the DNA matches it firmly. Clone size is stated in some rows and not others, as once, few, many or a class when expanded.

J gene	CDR3 length	D gene	clone size	V gene	CDR3 protein	CDR3 DNA
TRBJ2-7	15	NA	NA	TRBV6-2/TRBV6-3	CASSYGGSQGYEQYF	TGTGCCAGCAGTTACGGCGGGTCTCAGGGGTACGAGCAGTACTTC
TRBJ1-5	15	TRBD1	NA	TRBV5-5	CASSLMAGGDQPQHF	TGTGCCAGCAGCTTGATGGCAGGGGGCGATCAGCCCCAGCATTTT
TRBJ1-2	16	TRBD1	NA	TRBV28	CASATPSTGIFFGYTF	TGTGCCAGCGCAACCCCTTCGACAGGGATCTTCTTCGGCTACACCTTC
TRBJ1-2	11	NA	NA	TRBV3-1/TRBV3-2	CAARGPRGYTF	TGTGCCGCGCGGGGGCCACGGGGCTACACCTTC
TRBJ2-7	14	TRBD2	NA	TRBV27	CASRSAGGPYEQYF	TGTGCCAGCAGGTCAGCGGGGGGGCCTTACGAGCAGTACTTC
TRBJ2-7	13	TRBD1	NA	TRBV5-5	CASSLGTGYEQYF	TGTGCCAGCAGCTTGGGGACAGGCTACGAGCAGTACTTC
TRBJ2-5	14	NA	NA	TRBV7-2	CASSLDAVLETQYF	TGTGCCAGCAGCTTAGATGCGGTGTTGGAGACCCAGTACTTC
TRBJ1-2	15	NA	NA	TRBV25-1	CASSEGGGSYYGYTF	TGTGCCAGCAGTGAAGGGGGGGGCAGTTACTATGGCTACACCTTC
TRBJ2-2	15	NA	NA	TRBV7-8	CASSQPGQNTGELFF	TGTGCCAGCAGCCAACCGGGACAGAACACCGGGGAGCTGTTTTTT
TRBJ2-1	13	NA	NA	TRBV27	CASSLSGGDEQFF	TGTGCCAGCAGTTTATCGGGGGGTGATGAGCAGTTCTTC
TRBJ2-1	15	TRBD2	once	TRBV7-3	CASRYLGGTTNEQFF	TGTGCCAGCAGGTACCTGGGGGGGACTACAAATGAGCAGTTCTTC
TRBJ1-2	15	NA	NA	TRBV18	CASSPSWEEVYGYTF	TGTGCCAGCTCACCAAGTTGGGAGGAAGTCTATGGCTACACCTTC
TRBJ1-6	14	NA	NA	TRBV19	CASSTTGSASPLHF	TGTGCCAGTAGTACTACAGGGAGCGCTTCACCCCTCCACTTT
TRBJ2-1	15	NA	few	TRBV19	CASSINGNSYNEQFF	TGTGCCAGTAGTATAAATGGCAACTCCTACAATGAGCAGTTCTTC
TRBJ2-3	13	NA	NA	TRBV7-2	CASSQGWANTQYF	TGTGCCAGCAGCCAGGGGTGGGCGAATACGCAGTATTTT
TRBJ1-4	14	NA	NA	TRBV2	CASTDGGGGEKLFF	TGTGCCAGCACCGACGGGGGAGGAGGAGAAAAACTGTTTTTT
TRBJ1-5	18	TRBD1	few	TRBV28	CASRSPGQGGLRNQPQHF	TGTGCCAGCAGGTCCCCGGGACAGGGAGGGCTTAGGAATCAGCCCCAGCATTTT
TRBJ1-2	15	TRBD1	once	TRBV9	CASSVATGVDYGYTF	TGTGCCAGCAGCGTAGCGACAGGGGTCGACTATGGCTACACCTTC
TRBJ1-3	15	TRBD1	NA	TRBV3-1/TRBV3-2	CASSPAGTAGNTIYF	TGTGCCAGCAGCCCAGCCGGGACAGCAGGAAACACCATATATTTT
TRBJ2-3	19	TRBD1	NA	TRBV10-3	CAISAPSTDRGHLTDTQYF	TGTGCCATCAGCGCCCCCTCCACCGACAGGGGGCATCTAACAGATACGCAGTATTTT
TRBJ2-7	15	NA	few	TRBV6-5	CASTPPDGHSYEQYF	TGTGCCAGCACGCCCCCGGACGGACACTCCTACGAGCAGTACTTC
TRBJ2-7	15	TRBD2	NA	TRBV13	CASSPSGLAGREQYF	TGTGCCAGCAGCCCCTCTGGACTAGCGGGGAGAGAGCAGTACTTC
TRBJ2-4	14	NA	NA	TRBV11-1	CASSHFRERNIQYF	TGTGCCAGCAGCCACTTCCGAGAGAGGAACATTCAGTACTTC
TRBJ2-2	16	TRBD2	NA	TRBV7-2	CASSLISGEGTGELFF	TGTGCCAGCAGCTTAATCAGCGGGGAGGGCACCGGGGAGCTGTTTTTT
TRBJ1-5	14	NA	few	TRBV18	CASSPQGSNQPQHF	TGTGCCAGCTCACCACAGGGGAGCAATCAGCCCCAGCATTTT
TRBJ2-2	13	NA	NA	TRBV10-3	CAIGEGNTGELFF	TGTGCCATCGGCGAGGGGAACACCGGGGAGCTGTTTTTT
TRBJ2-2	14	NA	NA	TRBV14	CASRRTESTGELFF	TGTGCCAGCAGACGGACAGAGTCCACCGGGGAGCTGTTTTTT
TRBJ2-5	14	TRBD1	NA	TRBV5-4	CASSLRQGQETQYF	TGTGCCAGCAGCTTGAGACAGGGCCAAGAGACCCAGTACTTC
TRBJ2-7	15	TRBD2	NA	TRBV4-1	CASSQDGREGYEQYF	TGCGCCAGCAGCCAAGATGGCAGGGAGGGGTACGAGCAGTACTTC
TRBJ2-7	15	TRBD2	NA	TRBV5-1	CASSFDGTSEGEQYF	TGCGCCAGCAGCTTCGACGGGACTAGCGAAGGCGAGCAGTACTTC
TRBJ1-4	16	NA	NA	TRBV4-2	CASSQDRNLGSEKLFF	TGTGCCAGCAGCCAAGATAGGAACCTTGGGAGTGAAAAACTGTTTTTT
TRBJ2-3	12	NA	few	TRBV9	CASSVSTDTQYF	TGTGCCAGCAGCGTTTCGACAGATACGCAGTATTTT
TRBJ2-1	15	TRBD2	NA	TRBV5-1	CASSSERGAYNEQFF	TGCGCCAGCAGCTCCGAGCGGGGGGCATACAATGAGCAGTTCTTC
TRBJ2-7	15	NA	NA	TRBV10-3	CASCQRQVNSYEQYF	TGTGCCTCCTGTCAACGACAGGTCAACTCCTACGAGCAGTACTTC
TRBJ2-7	15	TRBD1	NA	TRBV6-6	CASSYRDRAHHEQYF	TGTGCCAGCAGTTACCGGGACAGGGCCCACCACGAGCAGTACTTC
TRBJ1-6	14	TRBD1	NA	TRBV5-1	CASSLDRGNSPLHF	TGCGCCAGCAGCTTGGACAGGGGGAATTCACCCCTCCACTTT
TRBJ2-7	15	TRBD2	NA	TRBV18	CASSRLAGGSYEQYF	TGTGCCAGCTCCCGACTAGCGGGGGGCTCCTACGAGCAGTACTTC
TRBJ1-1	14	NA	NA	TRBV4-1	CASSWGGRNTEAFF	TGCGCCAGCAGCTGGGGGGGGAGGAACACTGAAGCTTTCTTT
TRBJ2-7	13	TRBD1	NA	TRBV6-5	CASSYDRDHEQYF	TGTGCCAGCAGTTACGACAGGGACCACGAGCAGTACTTC
TRBJ2-7	15	NA	many	TRBV3-1/TRBV3-2	CASSQVWAGEYEQYF	TGTGCCAGCAGCCAAGTTTGGGCCGGTGAGTACGAGCAGTACTTC
TRBJ1-5	14	TRBD1	NA	TRBV30	CAWGTVNSNQPQHF	TGTGCCTGGGGGACAGTGAATAGCAATCAGCCCCAGCATTTT
TRBJ2-7	15	TRBD1	NA	TRBV11-2	CASSLEPRDSYEQYF	TGTGCCAGCAGCTTAGAACCCCGGGACAGCTACGAGCAGTACTTC
TRBJ1-1	12	NA	NA	TRBV5-4	CASSFDSTEAFF	TGTGCCAGCAGCTTTGACAGCACTGAAGCTTTCTTT
TRBJ1-5	15	TRBD1	NA	TRBV6-5	CASSRPGQGLQPQHF	TGTGCCAGCAGCCGACCGGGACAGGGGCTCCAGCCCCAGCATTTT
TRBJ2-1	13	TRBD2	NA	TRBV6-2/TRBV6-3	CASSRTSGGLQFF	TGTGCCAGCAGCAGGACTAGCGGGGGGCTGCAGTTCTTC
TRBJ2-1	15	NA	once	TRBV5-4	CASSEWGQFYNEQFF	TGTGCCAGCAGTGAATGGGGGCAGTTCTACAATGAGCAGTTCTTC
TRBJ1-2	13	NA	NA	TRBV12-3/TRBV12-4	CASSTGTRYGYTF	TGTGCCAGCAGTACCGGGACACGCTATGGCTACACCTTC
TRBJ2-5	16	TRBD2	NA	TRBV3-1/TRBV3-2	CASSQAGGPFGETQYF	TGTGCCAGCAGCCAAGCGGGGGGGCCTTTCGGAGAGACCCAGTACTTC
TRBJ2-3	17	TRBD2	NA	TRBV18	CASSPPGLAGAQDTQYF	TGTGCCAGCTCACCACCGGGACTAGCGGGGGCCCAGGATACGCAGTATTTT
TRBJ2-2	15	TRBD2	NA	TRBV4-2	CASSQILADTGELFF	TGTGCCAGCAGCCAAATACTAGCGGACACCGGGGAGCTGTTTTTT
TRBJ2-6	14	NA	NA	TRBV29-1	CSVGAYSGANVLTF	TGCAGCGTTGGCGCTTACTCTGGGGCCAACGTCCTGACTTTC
TRBJ1-6	17	NA	once	TRBV4-1	CASSQDLYGIYNSPLHF	TGCGCCAGCAGCCAAGACTTATACGGTATCTATAATTCACCCCTCCACTTT